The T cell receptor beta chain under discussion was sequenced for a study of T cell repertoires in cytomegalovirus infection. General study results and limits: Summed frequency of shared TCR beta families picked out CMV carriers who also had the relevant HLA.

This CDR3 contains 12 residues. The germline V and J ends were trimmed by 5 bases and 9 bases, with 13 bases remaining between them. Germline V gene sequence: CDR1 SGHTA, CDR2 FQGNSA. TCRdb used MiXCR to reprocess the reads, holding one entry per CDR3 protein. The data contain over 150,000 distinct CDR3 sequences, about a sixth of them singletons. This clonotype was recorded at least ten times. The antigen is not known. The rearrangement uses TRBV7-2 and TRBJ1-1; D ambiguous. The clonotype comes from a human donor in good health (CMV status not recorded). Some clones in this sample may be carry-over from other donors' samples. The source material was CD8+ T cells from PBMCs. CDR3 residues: CASSETKTQAFF. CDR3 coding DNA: TGTGCCAGCAGCGAGACGAAGACCCAAGCTTTCTTT.